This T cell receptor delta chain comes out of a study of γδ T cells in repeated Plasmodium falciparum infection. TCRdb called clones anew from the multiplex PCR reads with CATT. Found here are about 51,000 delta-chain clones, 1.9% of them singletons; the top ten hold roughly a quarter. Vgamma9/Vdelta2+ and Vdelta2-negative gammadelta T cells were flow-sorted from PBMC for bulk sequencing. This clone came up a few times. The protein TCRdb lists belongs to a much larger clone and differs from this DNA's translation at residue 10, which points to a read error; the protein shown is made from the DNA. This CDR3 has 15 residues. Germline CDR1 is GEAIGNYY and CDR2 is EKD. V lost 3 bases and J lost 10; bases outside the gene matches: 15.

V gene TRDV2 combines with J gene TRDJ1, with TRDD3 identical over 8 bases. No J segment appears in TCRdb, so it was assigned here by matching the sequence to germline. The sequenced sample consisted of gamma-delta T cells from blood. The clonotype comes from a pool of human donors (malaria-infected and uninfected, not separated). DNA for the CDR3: TGTGCCTGTGACGCCCTTACTGGGGGCTTCGGGGGACTCATCTTT. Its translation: CACDALTGGFGGLIF.